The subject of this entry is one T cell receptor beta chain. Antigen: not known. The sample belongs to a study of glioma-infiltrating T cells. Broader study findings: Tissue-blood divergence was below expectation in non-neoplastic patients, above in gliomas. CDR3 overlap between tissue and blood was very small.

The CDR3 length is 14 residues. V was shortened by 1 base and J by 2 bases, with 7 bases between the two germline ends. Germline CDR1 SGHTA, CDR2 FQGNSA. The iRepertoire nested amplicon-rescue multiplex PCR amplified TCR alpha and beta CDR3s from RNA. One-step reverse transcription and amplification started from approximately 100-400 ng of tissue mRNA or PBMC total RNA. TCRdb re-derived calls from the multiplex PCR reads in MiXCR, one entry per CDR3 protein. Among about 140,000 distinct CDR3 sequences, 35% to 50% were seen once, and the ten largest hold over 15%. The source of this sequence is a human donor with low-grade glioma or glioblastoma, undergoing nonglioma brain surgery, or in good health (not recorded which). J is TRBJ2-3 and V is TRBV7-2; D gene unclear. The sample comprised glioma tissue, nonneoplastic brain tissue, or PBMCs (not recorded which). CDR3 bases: TGTGCCAGCAGCTTAGAAACCTACACAGATACGCAGTATTTT. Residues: CASSLETYTDTQYF. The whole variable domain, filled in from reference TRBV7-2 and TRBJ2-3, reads GAGVSQSPSNKVTEKGKDVELRCDPISGHTALYWYRQSLGQGLEFLIYFQGNSAPDKSGLPSDRFSAERTGGSVSTLTIQRTQQEDSAVYLCASSLETYTDTQYFGPGTRLTVL.